This entry is about one T cell receptor beta chain. Its matching antigen is unknown. V trimming: 5 bases; J trimming: 6 bases; junction bases outside the gene matches: 5. The CDR3 consists of 13 residues. CDR1 is SEHNR, CDR2 FQNEAQ, per germline (reference sequence). Data came from immunoSEQ multiplex PCR; TCRdb stores just in-frame clones and leaves some out. The table records 2 million or so clones, roughly 95% of them present only once. This specimen comes from a study of shared clonotypes between healthy human individuals. Study-level findings and limits: In contrast to clonotypes shared by all four donors, non-shared clonotypes had lower generation probabilities.

Positive CCR7 selection of CD45RO-negative cells yielded the naive CD8 cells, and terminally differentiated effector memory CD45RA+ cells were excluded. This sequence was found in a man aged 18 to 29 in good health. The J gene is TRBJ1-2, the V gene TRBV7-9; 8 bases fit TRBD1. Sequencing was carried out using naive CD8+ T cells sorted from blood. The CDR3 coding sequence is TGTGCCAGCAGCCCGACAGGGGTCAATGGCTACACCTTC. Protein product: CASSPTGVNGYTF.